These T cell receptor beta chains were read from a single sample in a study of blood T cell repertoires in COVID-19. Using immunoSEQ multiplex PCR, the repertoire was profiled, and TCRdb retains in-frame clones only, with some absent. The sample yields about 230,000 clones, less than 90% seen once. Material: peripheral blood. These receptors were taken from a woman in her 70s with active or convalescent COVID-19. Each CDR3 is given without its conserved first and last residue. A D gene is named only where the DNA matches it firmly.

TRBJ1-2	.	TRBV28	ASSLLVTSNYGYT
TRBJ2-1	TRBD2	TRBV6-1	ASSETRGLAGGNEQF
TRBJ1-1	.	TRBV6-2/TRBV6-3	ASSQNWGGTEAF
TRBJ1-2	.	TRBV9	ASSVGGGANYGYT
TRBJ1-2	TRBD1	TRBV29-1	SVEEAGQGSGYT
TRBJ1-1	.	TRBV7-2	ASSTQGTDTEAF
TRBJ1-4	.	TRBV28	ASRRDEKLF
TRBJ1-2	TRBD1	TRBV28	ASSLGDRVGYT
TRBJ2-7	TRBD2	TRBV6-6	ASRQLAGGPHEQY
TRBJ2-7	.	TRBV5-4	ASSLGGGGGSYEQY